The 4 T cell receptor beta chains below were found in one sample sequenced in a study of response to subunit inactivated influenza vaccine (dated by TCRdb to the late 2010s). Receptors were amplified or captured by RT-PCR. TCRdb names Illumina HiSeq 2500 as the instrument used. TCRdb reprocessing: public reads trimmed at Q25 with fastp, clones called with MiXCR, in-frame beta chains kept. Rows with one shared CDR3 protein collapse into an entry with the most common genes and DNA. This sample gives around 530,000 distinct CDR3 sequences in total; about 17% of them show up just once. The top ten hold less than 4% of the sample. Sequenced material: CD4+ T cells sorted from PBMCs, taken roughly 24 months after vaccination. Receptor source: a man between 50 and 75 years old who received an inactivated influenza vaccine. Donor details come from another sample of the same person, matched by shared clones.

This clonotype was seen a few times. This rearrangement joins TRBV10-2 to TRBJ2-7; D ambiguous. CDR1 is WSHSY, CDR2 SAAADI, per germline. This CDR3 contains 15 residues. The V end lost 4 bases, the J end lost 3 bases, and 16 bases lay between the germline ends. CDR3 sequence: CASSVGESTVYEQYF. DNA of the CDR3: TGCGCCAGCAGTGTGGGTGAATCGACGGTCTACGAGCAGTACTTC.

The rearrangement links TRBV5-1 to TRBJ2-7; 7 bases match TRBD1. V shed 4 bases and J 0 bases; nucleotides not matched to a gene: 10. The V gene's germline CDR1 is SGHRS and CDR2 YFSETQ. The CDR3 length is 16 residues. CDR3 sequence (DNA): TGCGCCAGCAGCCCGACGGACAGGTCTGACTCCTACGAGCAGTACTTC. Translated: CASSPTDRSDSYEQYF.

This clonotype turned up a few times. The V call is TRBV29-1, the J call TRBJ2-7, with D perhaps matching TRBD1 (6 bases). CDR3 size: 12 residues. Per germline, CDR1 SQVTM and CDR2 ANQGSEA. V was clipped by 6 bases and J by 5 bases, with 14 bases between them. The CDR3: CSVGTGNHEQYF. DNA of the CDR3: TGCAGCGTAGGAACAGGGAATCACGAGCAGTACTTC.

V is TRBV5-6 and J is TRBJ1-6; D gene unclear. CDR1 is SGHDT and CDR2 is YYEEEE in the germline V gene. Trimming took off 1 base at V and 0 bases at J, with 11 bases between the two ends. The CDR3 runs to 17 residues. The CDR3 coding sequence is TGTGCCAGCAGCTTGAGTCGGGAGAGCTCCTATAATTCACCCCTCCACTTT. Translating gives CASSLSRESSYNSPLHF. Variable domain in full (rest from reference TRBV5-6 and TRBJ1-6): DAGVTQSPTHLIKTRGQQVTLRCSPKSGHDTVSWYQQALGQGPQFIFQYYEEEERQRGNFPDRFSGHQFPNYSSELNVNALLLGDSALYLCASSLSRESSYNSPLHFGNGTRLTVT.